Reported below is one T cell receptor (beta chain). The antigen it recognizes is unknown. No quality values exist for individual bases; no much larger clone is one base distant. TCRbeta CDR3 regions were amplified from genomic DNA by means of the immunoSEQ Assay, a bias-controlled multiplex PCR. In the original analysis: The number of nucleated cells in each sample was estimated from the amplification of reference gene primers within the assay. To quantify the absolute abundance of each unique TCRbeta CDR3 rearrangement, sequence reads were collapsed and filtered. For each sample, productive Simpson clonality was calculated as the square root of Simpson's diversity index across productive rearrangements. What TCRdb holds here is the immuneACCESS table cut down to in-frame rearrangements. Part of the clones is not present; checked against another copy, under half of the missing clones reflect an unresolved V gene, and the others are unexplained. That table furnishes V, J and clone size, whereas the DNA furnished D and trimming. The sample yields roughly 140,000 clones; about 87% were counted once. The ten top clones hold about 1.8% of the sample.

This sample is drawn from a study of blood T cell repertoires in COVID-19 (dated by TCRdb to the early 2020s). As for the study more broadly: The collaborator samples originated in the United States, Italy and Spain and spanned the acute and convalescent phases of COVID-19. Where HLA class I and class II types were available, the types were taken from metadata supplied by the sample provider, not from assay-based typing. Deeply sampled blood TCRbeta repertoires from subjects exposed to, actively infected with, or recovered from COVID-19 were included in the dataset. The material from the prospective study consisted of cDNA or gDNA derived from T cells, B-cell-depleted T cells, or PBMCs. The samples were drawn from two sources: the first 160 participants of the ongoing ImmuneRACE study, and 950 to 1,500 subjects contributed by 6 global collaborators. The repertoires were made available in a free public database intended to serve as a resource for research on the immune response to SARS-CoV-2. A de-identified subject ID, COVID-19 status, age in years and sex were almost always included in the sample metadata. General findings and caveats noted by the study authors: The amount of clinical and demographic metadata varied by source and participant and was provided uncurated.

The CDR3, from cysteine to phenylalanine, totals 16 residues. Only CDR3 DNA is held: 48 bases, read in frame from base 1. Via the germline V gene, CDR1 is LGHNA and CDR2 YNFKEQ. Trimming leaves V shorter by 1 base and J shorter by 3 bases, with the junction holding 8 bases beyond the gene matches. Collaborating institutions collected whole blood in K2EDTA tubes following their own protocols. For TCRbeta analysis, collaborators shipped samples in one of three forms: frozen whole blood, isolated PBMCs, or DNA extracted from either of those sample types. The source is a woman in her forties or fifties with acute or convalescent COVID-19. Recombination joined TRBV4-2 with TRBJ2-5, with 7 bases matching TRBD2. What was sequenced was peripheral blood. The bases are TGTGCCAGCAGCCAAGGACAGCGGGGAGTTAAAGAGACCCAGTACTTC. Its product reads: CASSQGQRGVKETQYF.